This T cell receptor (beta chain) came from a study of T-cell memory formation after mild COVID-19. TCRdb re-derived calls from the 5' RACE reads in MiXCR, one entry per CDR3 protein. The repertoire holds 450,000 to 650,000 distinct CDR3 sequences, with approximately 18% as singletons. Study findings and constraints: Contracting CD8+ clones were enriched in EMRA, CD4+ mainly in CM and EM.

Germline V CDR1 and CDR2: PRHDT, FYEKMQ (reference sequence). The CDR3 covers 18 residues. Unmatched junction bases numbered 11, after V lost 5 bases and J lost 7 bases. This clonotype was seen only a few times. Its target is not known. This receptor was obtained from an adult woman who had mild COVID-19 (a few samples of this study predate the infection). Cell type and time point are not known. The chain employs TRBV13 and TRBJ2-1, with 16 bases aligning to TRBD2. The specimen sequenced was PBMCs or a T cell subset sorted from them (not recorded which). The CDR3 nucleotides are TGTGCCAGCAGCCTGGGACTAGCGGGGGGGCCGGCCGAGAATGAGCAGTTCTTC. Translation: CASSLGLAGGPAENEQFF.